These T cell receptor beta chains were read from a single sample in a study of CD8+ T cells in alopecia areata. Libraries were prepared by immunoSEQ multiplex PCR; TCRdb keeps only in-frame clonotypes and omits some of them. The profile shows more than 90,000 clones, 60% to 65% of them singletons. This sample comprised CD8+ T cells sorted from blood, obtained at week 4, from a patient treated with tofacitinib. The receptors derive from a human donor with alopecia areata. Each CDR3 is given with its conserved first and last residue. The D gene is left open where the match is weak. Clone size, where shown, is once, few, many, or a class for clones that have expanded.

clone_size j_call d_call v_call cdr3_aa cdr3_nt
- TRBJ2-3 TRBD2 TRBV30 CAWRQSGATTDTQYF TGTGCCTGGAGACAGAGCGGGGCTACCACAGATACGCAGTATTTT
- TRBJ2-1 - TRBV23-1 CASSQFNREGNNEQFF TGCGCCAGCAGTCAATTCAACAGGGAGGGGAACAATGAGCAGTTCTTC
- TRBJ2-7 - TRBV18 CASSPTGRRYYEQYF TGTGCCAGCTCCCCCACAGGGAGGAGGTACTACGAGCAGTACTTC
- TRBJ2-1 - TRBV2 CASSLARQTELFNEQFF TGTGCCAGCAGCCTAGCCCGACAGACGGAGTTGTTCAATGAGCAGTTCTTC
- TRBJ2-3 TRBD2 TRBV9 CASSVGAGDGDTQYF TGTGCCAGCAGCGTCGGAGCGGGGGACGGAGATACGCAGTATTTT
- TRBJ1-5 - TRBV25-1 CASSDSSNQPQHF TGTGCCAGCAGTGACAGTAGCAATCAGCCCCAGCATTTT
- TRBJ1-1 - TRBV7-2 CASSLAQVSGELAFF TGTGCCAGCAGCTTAGCGCAGGTATCAGGGGAGCTCGCTTTCTTT
few TRBJ2-1 TRBD1 TRBV15 CATSRPRGRREFF TGTGCCACCAGCAGACCCAGGGGGCGAAGAGAGTTCTTC
- TRBJ2-5 - TRBV7-9 CASSLGQTQETQYF TGTGCCAGCAGCTTAGGACAGACACAAGAGACCCAGTACTTC
- TRBJ2-5 - TRBV2 CASRGVLWTEETQYF TGTGCCAGCAGGGGGGTCCTCTGGACTGAAGAGACCCAGTACTTC
- TRBJ2-2 - TRBV29-1 CSAEGGEFSGELFF TGCAGCGCCGAAGGAGGGGAGTTTAGCGGGGAGCTGTTTTTT
- TRBJ1-5 - TRBV5-1 CASSLRAVNQPQHF TGCGCCAGCAGCTTGAGGGCAGTAAATCAGCCCCAGCATTTT
- TRBJ2-2 - TRBV6-5 CASSYSLWFGGELFF TGTGCCAGCAGTTACTCGCTCTGGTTTGGCGGGGAGCTGTTTTTT
- TRBJ2-7 - TRBV5-1 CASSLDGGTYEQYF TGCGCCAGCAGCTTGGATGGGGGAACCTACGAGCAGTACTTC
- TRBJ2-1 - TRBV6-5 CASSTRPFGDEQFF TGTGCCAGCTCAACGAGGCCATTTGGGGATGAGCAGTTCTTC
- TRBJ2-1 - TRBV7-3 CASTPTSWYVGIHEQFF TGTGCCAGCACCCCGACTAGTTGGTATGTGGGCATACATGAGCAGTTCTTC
- TRBJ2-5 TRBD1 TRBV5-4 CASSLAEPGQGRETQYF TGTGCCAGCAGCTTGGCAGAACCGGGACAGGGGAGAGAGACCCAGTACTTC
- TRBJ2-1 - TRBV7-9 CASSQNRGGNYNEQFF TGTGCCAGCAGCCAAAACAGGGGAGGTAACTACAATGAGCAGTTCTTC
- TRBJ2-3 TRBD1 TRBV7-3 CASSLGDRGSDTQYF TGTGCCAGCAGCTTAGGGGACAGGGGCTCAGATACGCAGTATTTT
- TRBJ2-1 TRBD2 TRBV7-9 CASSPIAGGGNEQFF TGTGCCAGCAGCCCTATAGCGGGAGGGGGCAATGAGCAGTTCTTC
- TRBJ2-3 TRBD1 TRBV10-3 CAIGRDRDTDTQYF TGTGCCATCGGCCGGGACAGGGACACAGATACGCAGTATTTT
- TRBJ2-7 - TRBV29-1 CSVETGGDYEQYF TGCAGCGTTGAAACCGGGGGTGACTACGAGCAGTACTTC
- TRBJ1-4 - TRBV6-5 CASSPRTREKLFF TGTGCCAGCAGCCCCCGGACACGAGAAAAACTGTTTTTT
- TRBJ2-7 - TRBV7-9 CASSPTAGFSGEQYF TGTGCCAGCAGCCCTACAGCAGGGTTCTCGGGCGAGCAGTACTTC
- TRBJ2-2 TRBD2 TRBV27 CASSFSSGPTNTGELFF TGTGCCAGCAGTTTCTCTAGCGGGCCAACGAACACCGGGGAGCTGTTTTTT
- TRBJ2-1 - TRBV4-3 CASSQDAGRNEQFF TGCGCCAGCAGCCAAGATGCGGGGCGAAATGAGCAGTTCTTC
- TRBJ1-1 - TRBV29-1 CSVGGGENTEAFF TGCAGCGTTGGTGGGGGAGAGAACACTGAAGCTTTCTTT
- TRBJ2-7 - TRBV9 CASSSKLSSYEQYF TGTGCCAGCAGCTCGAAACTGAGCTCCTACGAGCAGTACTTC